This T cell receptor (beta chain) was recovered during a study of T-cell reconstitution after alpha-beta-depleted transplantation in children (TCRdb year 2016). Turning to the overall study: The study quantitatively tracked T-cell immune reconstitution after TCRalphabeta/CD19-depleted allogeneic hematopoietic cell transplantation in children using TCR repertoire profiling.

Library prep was done by PCR. The sample was run on an Illumina HiSeq 2500. TCR libraries were prepared with molecular barcoding, using unique molecular identifiers to normalize TCRbeta repertoire quantification. Starting from the raw public reads, TCRdb applied fastp trimming at Q25, assembled clones with MiXCR and retained in-frame beta chains. Each entry is one CDR3 protein sequence, shown with its most common DNA and genes. Here the sample has roughly 400,000 distinct CDR3 sequences; around 20% occur a single time. The ten largest clonotypes hold 3.8% of the sample. V and J are truncated by 3 bases and 4 bases respectively, leaving an intervening sequence of 15 bases. Including the terminal cysteine and phenylalanine, the CDR3 comprises 16 residues. CDR3 DNA only is kept here, 48 bases in frame from base 1. From a lookup of the germline V gene (reference sequence), CDR1 and CDR2 are MNHEY and SMNVEV.

This clonotype was picked up a small number of times. No antigen is known for it. No clone much larger than this one lies a single base away; base qualities are absent. The source of this sequence is a human donor who donated a stem cell graft to a child with acute myeloid leukemia. The chain is assembled from TRBV27 and TRBJ1-4; matching of 5 bases hints at TRBD1 as the D gene. The material was PBMCs from the stem cell graft donor, obtained from the stem cell graft. The DNA is as follows: TGTGCCAGCAGTTTCTACCCAGACAGCTATAATGAAAAACTGTTTTTT. This sequence encodes CASSFYPDSYNEKLFF. With the rest looked up from the reference TRBV27 and TRBJ1-4 genes rather than sequenced, the full variable domain is EAQVTQNPRYLITVTGKKLTVTCSQNMNHEYMSWYRQDPGLGLRQIYYSMNVEVTDKGDVPEGYKVSRKEKRNFPLILESPSPNQTSLYFCASSFYPDSYNEKLFFGSGTQLSVL.